This TCR beta chain was recovered during a study of blood T cell repertoires in COVID-19. Study context: PBMCs, B-cell-depleted T cells, or T cells were the source of the cDNA or gDNA that made up the material.

Authors' processing steps: It was from reference gene primer amplification that nucleated cell counts were estimated. Method: immunoSEQ multiplex PCR; TCRdb's copy keeps in-frame clones and lacks some. V and J calls and clone size are those listed in that table; D and trimming were worked out from the DNA. The sample yields 150,000 to 200,000 clones, 79% seen once. The sequenced material came from peripheral blood. This receptor was obtained from a man aged 60 to 75 with active or convalescent COVID-19.

The CDR3 DNA is TGTGCCAGCAGTTTGAGCTCTGGAAACACCATATATTTT. This sequence encodes CASSLSSGNTIYF. The chain has TRBV11-3 and TRBJ1-3; D ambiguous. V lost 6 bases and J 0 bases, leaving 6 bases between the germline ends. The germline V gene encodes CDR1 SGHNT and CDR2 YENEEA. This CDR3 is 13 amino acids long.